These 25 T cell receptor beta chains originate from one sample sequenced in a study of blood T cell repertoires in COVID-19. Sequenced by immunoSEQ multiplex PCR; TCRdb stores in-frame clones only, minus some. The profile shows fewer than 150,000 clones, roughly 84% of them singletons. The sequencing sample was made of PBMCs or T cells enriched from blood (not recorded which). Receptors originate from a man aged 50-60 years in a cohort exposed to, infected with or recovered from COVID-19 (not recorded which).

This chain joins TRBV2 and TRBJ2-5; 16 nucleotides match TRBD2. The CDR3 is 19 residues long. The V gene's germline CDR1 is SNHLY and CDR2 FYNNEI. Unmatched junction bases numbered 10, after V lost 3 bases and J lost 3 bases. In DNA form, the CDR3 reads TGTGCCAGCAGTGAGAGGGGACTAGCGGGAGGGCCGACGAAAGAGACCCAGTACTTC. Its translation is CASSERGLAGGPTKETQYF.

V is TRBV12-5 and J is TRBJ2-2, with D possibly TRBD1 on 6 matching bases. Trimming shortened V by 7 bases and J by 2 bases, and 11 bases separated the two germline ends. This CDR3 comprises 14 residues. Germline V gene sequence: CDR1 LGHNT, CDR2 FRNRAP. CDR3 nucleotides: TGTGCTAGTGCCCGGGACATAAACACCGGGGAGCTGTTTTTT. Protein product: CASARDINTGELFF.

This clone has ten or more counts. The V and J genes are TRBV6-5 and TRBJ1-1, with 10 bases lining up with TRBD1. Per germline, CDR1 MNHEY and CDR2 SVGAGI. The CDR3 has 15 residues. V was clipped by 5 bases and J by 0 bases; unmatched bases: 3. Written as DNA, the CDR3 is TGTGCCAGCAGTCGGGGACAGGGGTTGAACACTGAAGCTTTCTTT. It encodes CASSRGQGLNTEAFF.

V is TRBV3-1 (or the pseudogene TRBV3-2) and J is TRBJ1-2; 7 bases are shared with TRBD1. V shed 3 bases and J 7 bases; nucleotides not matched to a gene: 20. The CDR3 consists of 18 residues. Germline-derived CDR1 and CDR2 are LGHDT and YNNKEL (reference sequence). The CDR3 coding sequence is TGTGCCAGCAGCCACCTCCAGGGGGATCGGTATTTGTATGGTGGCTACACCTTC. Its protein product is CASSHLQGDRYLYGGYTF.

V and J are TRBV14 and TRBJ2-7; TRBD2 is a possible D gene (6 bases). CDR3 size: 13 residues. Between the trimmed V and J ends, which lost 4 bases and 4 bases, there was a span of 11 bases. The germline V gene has CDR1 SGHDN and CDR2 FVKESK. The CDR3 DNA reads TGTGCCAGCAGCCCCGGGACTCTGTACGAGCAGTACTTC. Protein: CASSPGTLYEQYF.

The chain links TRBV6-5 to TRBJ1-5, with 8 bases aligning to TRBD1. V was pared by 4 bases and J by 15 bases, with 11 bases of the junction left unmatched. CDR1 MNHEY and CDR2 SVGAGI come from the germline V gene. This CDR3 comprises 13 residues. Written as DNA, the CDR3 is TGTGCCAGCAGTTCCTCGGACAGGGAGGGACGGCATTTT. Amino acid sequence: CASSSSDREGRHF.

V gene TRBV4-1 combines with J gene TRBJ1-5; tentatively, D is TRBD1 (6 bases). Trimming left V 0 bases short and J 4 bases short, with 10 bases between. CDR3 size: 15 residues. Germline CDR1 reads MGHRA; CDR2 reads YSYEKL. The CDR3 here is CASSQEPQGNQPQHF. The CDR3 DNA follows: TGCGCCAGCAGCCAAGAACCACAGGGAAATCAGCCCCAGCATTTT.

The V gene is TRBV9, the J gene TRBJ1-1; tentative D call: TRBD1 (5 bases). Germline V gives CDR1 SGDLS, CDR2 YYNGEE. CDR3 size: 14 residues. The ends were cut back, 3 bases at V and 1 base at J, with 10 bases in the middle. CDR3 DNA sequence: TGTGCCAGCAGCGCCCGGACATCGAACACTGAAGCTTTCTTT. It encodes CASSARTSNTEAFF.

The V call is TRBV7-9, the J call TRBJ1-5; D is unclear. The V gene lost 10 bases and the J gene lost 5 bases, with 15 bases spanning the gap. The CDR3 is 13 residues long. Germline V gene lookup returns CDR1 SEHNR and CDR2 FQNEAQ (reference sequence). The CDR3 nucleotides read TGTGCCACCTCGTGGTCGGGTGATCAGCCCCAGCATTTT. It codes for CATSWSGDQPQHF.

The rearrangement uses TRBV29-1 and TRBJ1-2, with 8 bases aligning to TRBD1. Germline V lookup: CDR1 SQVTM, CDR2 ANQGSEA. The V gene end was trimmed by 0 bases and the J gene end by 7 bases; junction bases not matched to a gene: 7. The CDR3 length is 14 residues. As DNA, the CDR3 is TGCAGCGTTGAAGACTGGACAGGGAGAGTTGGCTACACCTTC. Its protein product is CSVEDWTGRVGYTF.

The CDR3 sequence is CAWGRGQGYEQYF. As DNA, the CDR3 is TGTGCCTGGGGTAGGGGACAGGGCTACGAGCAGTACTTC. The chain couples TRBV30 to TRBJ2-7; 9 bases line up with TRBD1. V lost 5 bases, J lost 3 bases, and 5 bases stayed unmatched. This CDR3 spans 13 amino acids. Looked up from germline, CDR1 is GTSNPN and CDR2 is SVGIG (reference sequence).

The chain is built from TRBV6-4 and TRBJ1-2; 8 positions agree with TRBD1. This CDR3 has 15 amino acids. V was clipped by 6 bases and J by 3 bases; unmatched bases: 9. Germline CDR1 and CDR2: MRHNA and SNTAGT. CDR3 in amino acids: CASRPRTGSDYGYTF. CDR3 coding DNA: TGTGCCAGCAGGCCCAGGACAGGGTCGGACTATGGCTACACCTTC.

The chain couples TRBV19 to TRBJ2-1, with 10 bases fitting TRBD2. The ends lost 3 bases at V and 7 bases at J; junction bases unmatched: 15. CDR3 length equals 18 residues. Looked up from germline, CDR1 is LNHDA and CDR2 is SQIVND (reference sequence). CDR3 bases: TGTGCCAGTAGTATCCGGGGGTACGGGGCTAGCGGGAGAAATGAGCAGTTCTTC. Translating it yields CASSIRGYGASGRNEQFF.

The gene calls are TRBV30 and TRBJ1-5; D not certain. The V and J ends lost 1 base and 3 bases respectively, with 10 bases between them. Germline CDR1 is GTSNPN and CDR2 is SVGIG (reference sequence). CDR3 length: 14 residues. CDR3 nucleotides: TGTGCCTGGAGTGGAGGGCAGAACAATCAGCCCCAGCATTTT. As protein: CAWSGGQNNQPQHF.

This clone was counted once. The chain carries TRBV29-1 and TRBJ2-3; TRBD1 might be the D (5 bases). V gave up 7 bases and J gave up 5 bases, with 7 bases separating them. This CDR3 has 10 amino acids. Germline V gives CDR1 SQVTM, CDR2 ANQGSEA. In DNA form, the CDR3 reads TGCAGCGCAGGACAAGATACGCAGTATTTT. As protein: CSAGQDTQYF.

This clone was counted a single time. The chain carries TRBV9 and TRBJ2-1; the match to TRBD2 covers 8 bases. The CDR3 covers 16 residues. Germline-derived CDR1 and CDR2 are SGDLS and YYNGEE. With 2 bases clipped from V and 5 bases from J, the junction kept 9 bases outside the gene matches. The CDR3 reads CASSVSLAGTNNEQFF. The DNA of the CDR3 is TGTGCCAGCAGCGTGTCTCTAGCGGGTACTAACAATGAGCAGTTCTTC.

V and J are TRBV19 and TRBJ2-5, with D perhaps matching TRBD1 (6 bases). Germline V CDR1 and CDR2: LNHDA, SQIVND (reference sequence). This CDR3 is built from 16 residues. The germline V and J ends were trimmed by 4 bases and 2 bases, with 17 bases remaining between them. For the CDR3, the DNA is TGTGCCAGTAGTAAGGGGGAAATCCTCCTGCAAGAGACCCAGTACTTC. This codes for CASSKGEILLQETQYF.

The chain uses TRBV18 and TRBJ1-6; 7 bases match TRBD1. The CDR3 extends over 14 amino acids. Germline values: CDR1 KGHSH, CDR2 LQKENI. J lost 8 bases, V lost 5 bases, and 6 bases had no gene match. CDR3 sequence: CASSEGAAYSPLHF. DNA for the CDR3: TGTGCCAGCTCAGAGGGGGCGGCTTATTCACCCCTCCACTTT.

The V and J genes are TRBV29-1 and TRBJ1-2; D not resolved. Looked up from germline, CDR1 is SQVTM and CDR2 is ANQGSEA. CDR3 length: 14 residues. V was clipped by 2 bases and J by 4 bases, with 14 bases between them. CDR3 coding DNA: TGCAGCGTTGAAACATACGACGGCGGCTATGGCTACACCTTC. It codes for CSVETYDGGYGYTF.

The rearrangement joins TRBV14 to TRBJ1-2; TRBD1 agrees at 8 bases. The germline CDR1 and CDR2 sequences are SGHDN and FVKESK. With 3 bases clipped from V and 4 bases from J, the junction kept 10 bases outside the gene matches. The CDR3 consists of 16 residues. The CDR3 reads CASSQAKDRAFYGYTF. The CDR3 coding sequence is TGTGCCAGCAGCCAGGCTAAGGACAGGGCGTTCTATGGCTACACCTTC.

The rearrangement uses TRBV27 and TRBJ1-3; D is unresolved. CDR3 length equals 17 residues. V was shortened by 6 bases and J by 0 bases, with 18 bases between the two germline ends. Germline V gene lookup returns CDR1 MNHEY and CDR2 SMNVEV (reference sequence). The CDR3: CASSLRSPADSGNTIYF. The CDR3 DNA sequence: TGTGCCAGCAGCCTCAGATCCCCCGCCGACTCTGGAAACACCATATATTTT.

The table lists this clone with a few counts. The chain employs TRBV30 and TRBJ2-1; 12 bases are a match to TRBD2. The germline V gene encodes CDR1 GTSNPN and CDR2 SVGIG (reference sequence). The CDR3 contains 15 residues. V was pared by 1 base and J by 5 bases, with 3 bases of the junction left unmatched. This CDR3 reads CAWSAGLAGNNEQFF. CDR3 nucleotides: TGTGCCTGGAGTGCGGGACTAGCGGGCAACAATGAGCAGTTCTTC.

This clone was counted between two and nine times. This CDR3 is also generated by other DNA sequences in the sample. V and J are TRBV11-2 and TRBJ2-7; 8 nucleotides align to TRBD1. This CDR3 is built from 15 residues. Germline lookup yields CDR1 SGHAT and CDR2 FQNNGV. V shed 5 bases, J shed 1 base, and the junction held 7 bases outside the gene matches. This CDR3 is CASSPSGQVSYEQYF. CDR3 in DNA: TGTGCCAGCAGCCCGTCGGGACAGGTGTCCTACGAGCAGTACTTC.

V gene TRBV28 combines with J gene TRBJ2-3, with 7 bases aligning to TRBD2. J gave up 0 bases and V 3 bases, and 6 bases lay outside the gene matches. The CDR3 sequence is 16 residues long. Germline V gene lookup returns CDR1 MDHEN and CDR2 SYDVKM. The CDR3 is CASSLGLADSTDTQYF. CDR3 in DNA: TGTGCCAGCAGTTTGGGGCTAGCGGATAGCACAGATACGCAGTATTTT.

The chain couples TRBV28 to TRBJ1-5, with D tentatively TRBD1 (6 bases). Germline CDR1 MDHEN, CDR2 SYDVKM. This CDR3 has 15 residues. V was clipped by 1 base and J by 6 bases, with 13 bases between them. The CDR3: CASSLSGGNSQPQHF. CDR3 coding DNA: TGTGCCAGCAGTTTATCTGGGGGCAATAGTCAGCCCCAGCATTTT.